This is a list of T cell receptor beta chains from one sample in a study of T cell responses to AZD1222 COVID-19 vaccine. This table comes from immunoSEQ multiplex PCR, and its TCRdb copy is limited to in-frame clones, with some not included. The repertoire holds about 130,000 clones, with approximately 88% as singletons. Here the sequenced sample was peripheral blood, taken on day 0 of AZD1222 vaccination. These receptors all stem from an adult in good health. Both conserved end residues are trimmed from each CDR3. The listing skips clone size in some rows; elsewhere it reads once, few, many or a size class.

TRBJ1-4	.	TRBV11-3	ASTEGQGDEKLF
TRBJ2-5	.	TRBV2	ASTPSGGQETQY
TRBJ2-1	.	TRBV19	ASSRGQGRVNEQF
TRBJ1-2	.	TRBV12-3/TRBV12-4	ATGGQSLYGYT
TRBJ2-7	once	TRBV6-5	ASSFPTGDRYEQY
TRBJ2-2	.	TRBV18	ASSTPPRPGELF
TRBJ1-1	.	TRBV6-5	ASSSTAEAF
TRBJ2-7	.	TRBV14	ASSQRKAGTSYEQY
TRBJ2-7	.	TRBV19	ASSPLDRTGENEQY
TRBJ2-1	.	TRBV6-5	ASNYLRGNEQF
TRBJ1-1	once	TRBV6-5	ASSYSPPGSNTEAF
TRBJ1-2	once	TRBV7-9	ASSQGQGYGGYT
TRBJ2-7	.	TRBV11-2	ASSLGTSYEQY
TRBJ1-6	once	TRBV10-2	ASSEPGFDSPLH
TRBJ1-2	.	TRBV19	ASSGLRNYGYT
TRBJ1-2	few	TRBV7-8	ASSLTGTYGYT
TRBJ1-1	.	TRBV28	ASRTGTGEVNTEAF
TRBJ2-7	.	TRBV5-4	ASSLPGTGKVREQY
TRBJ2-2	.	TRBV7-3	ASRPSGKNTGELF
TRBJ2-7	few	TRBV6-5	ASPEAAQGEQY
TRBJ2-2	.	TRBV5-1	ASSLRQTNTGELF
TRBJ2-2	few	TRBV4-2	ASSLPANTGELF
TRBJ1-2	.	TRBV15	ATRGIGEQGYYGYT